Listed below are T cell receptor beta chains from one sample, sequenced in a study of radiotherapy plus CTLA-4 blockade in lung cancer. TCRdb's copy holds only in-frame clones and misses some; the assay was immunoSEQ multiplex PCR. This table holds tens of thousands of clones, about four fifths found once. Material: peripheral blood, obtained from a patient treated with radiotherapy plus ipilimumab. The source of these receptors is a human donor with non-small cell lung cancer that progressed on radiotherapy plus ipilimumab. Both conserved end residues are part of each CDR3. The D gene is left open where the match is weak. Only part of the rows carry a size: once, few, many, or a class if the clone is expanded.

d_call	v_call	clone_size	cdr3_length	j_call	cdr3_aa	cdr3_nt
NA	TRBV9	NA	15	TRBJ1-4	CASSPTDGYNEKLFF	TGTGCCAGCAGCCCCACAGACGGCTATAATGAAAAACTGTTTTTT
NA	TRBV11-2	few	15	TRBJ2-7	CASSPRQGAAYEQYF	TGTGCCAGCAGCCCCCGCCAGGGAGCAGCCTACGAGCAGTACTTC
TRBD2	TRBV27	NA	16	TRBJ2-1	CASSLHSGISYNEQFF	TGTGCCAGCAGTTTACATAGCGGGATTTCCTACAATGAGCAGTTCTTC
NA	TRBV27	NA	12	TRBJ2-7	CASSRTGIEQYF	TGTGCCAGCAGCCGCACTGGTATCGAGCAGTACTTC
NA	TRBV19	NA	12	TRBJ1-1	CASSPRRTEAFF	TGTGCCAGTAGTCCCCGACGGACTGAAGCTTTCTTT
TRBD1	TRBV11-1	NA	15	TRBJ2-1	CASSRTGGSYNEQFF	TGTGCCAGCAGCCGTACAGGGGGCTCCTACAATGAGCAGTTCTTC
TRBD1	TRBV6-5	once	15	TRBJ1-5	CASSPRQGPSQPQHF	TGTGCCAGCAGTCCACGACAGGGGCCGAGTCAGCCCCAGCATTTT
TRBD1	TRBV7-8	few	16	TRBJ2-7	CASSLDRDRGPYEQYF	TGTGCCAGCAGCTTAGATAGGGACAGGGGCCCCTACGAGCAGTACTTC
NA	TRBV2	NA	14	TRBJ2-3	CASSATSSTDTQYF	TGTGCCAGCAGTGCAACTAGCAGCACAGATACGCAGTATTTT
TRBD2	TRBV5-1	NA	15	TRBJ2-1	CASSRSGDTDNEQFF	TGCGCCAGCAGCCGGAGCGGGGATACCGACAATGAGCAGTTCTTC
TRBD1	TRBV4-2	NA	12	TRBJ2-7	CASSTRDSGQYF	TGTGCCAGCAGCACCCGGGACAGCGGGCAGTACTTC
NA	TRBV13	NA	17	TRBJ2-1	CASSLTQGGLSYNEQFF	TGTGCCAGCAGCTTAACCCAAGGGGGACTCTCCTACAATGAGCAGTTCTTC
NA	TRBV11-3	NA	16	TRBJ1-6	CASSLEVRSYNSPLHF	TGTGCCAGCAGCTTAGAAGTCAGATCCTATAATTCACCCCTCCACTTT
NA	TRBV6-6	NA	13	TRBJ1-2	CASSQGAGYGYTF	TGTGCCAGCAGCCAAGGGGCTGGTTATGGCTACACCTTC
NA	TRBV5-1	NA	14	TRBJ2-3	CASSLGASTDTQYF	TGCGCCAGCAGCTTGGGAGCCTCCACAGATACGCAGTATTTT
NA	TRBV7-3	few	15	TRBJ1-2	CASSQVGGSNYGYTF	TGTGCCAGCAGCCAGGTGGGGGGTTCGAACTATGGCTACACCTTC
TRBD1	TRBV11-3	NA	15	TRBJ2-5	CASSSFGDRQETQYF	TGTGCCAGCAGTTCTTTTGGGGACAGGCAAGAGACCCAGTACTTC
NA	TRBV2	NA	13	TRBJ2-2	CASTASSTGELFF	TGTGCCAGCACCGCCAGCTCAACCGGGGAGCTGTTTTTT
NA	TRBV6-1	NA	12	TRBJ1-2	CASTEGGRGYTF	TGTGCCAGCACCGAAGGGGGGAGGGGCTACACCTTC
NA	TRBV7-2	NA	12	TRBJ1-1	CASSHPITEAFF	TGTGCCAGCAGCCACCCGATCACTGAAGCTTTCTTT
NA	TRBV10-2	once	11	TRBJ2-1	CASSEGGEQFF	TGCGCCAGCAGTGAGGGGGGTGAGCAGTTCTTC
TRBD1	TRBV7-9	NA	16	TRBJ2-5	CASSSLGTDPQETQYF	TGTGCCAGCAGCTCTCTAGGGACAGACCCCCAAGAGACCCAGTACTTC
NA	TRBV9	NA	13	TRBJ1-4	CASKGRGSEKLFF	TGTGCCAGCAAGGGCAGGGGTTCGGAAAAACTGTTTTTT
NA	TRBV7-6	NA	12	TRBJ2-7	CASSLAGFEQYF	TGTGCCAGCAGCTTGGCAGGGTTCGAGCAGTACTTC
TRBD2	TRBV19	once	15	TRBJ2-1	CASSPLAERYNEQFF	TGTGCCAGTAGTCCCCTAGCGGAAAGGTACAATGAGCAGTTCTTC
NA	TRBV5-4	NA	14	TRBJ2-1	CASSIPMGGDEQFF	TGTGCCAGCAGCATCCCAATGGGTGGGGACGAGCAGTTCTTC
NA	TRBV5-8	NA	13	TRBJ2-2	CASSLESSGELFF	TGTGCCAGCAGCTTAGAGAGCTCCGGGGAGCTGTTTTTT
NA	TRBV9	once	11	TRBJ2-3	CASSFTDTQYF	TGTGCCAGTTCCTTCACAGATACGCAGTATTTT
NA	TRBV5-1	medium-sized	11	TRBJ2-1	CASSLGGEQFF	TGCGCCAGCAGCTTGGGTGGTGAGCAGTTCTTC
NA	TRBV5-4	once	14	TRBJ2-3	CASSLAGATDTQYF	TGTGCCAGCAGCTTAGCGGGCGCCACAGATACGCAGTATTTT
TRBD2	TRBV7-8	NA	16	TRBJ2-7	CASSLGRGLDYYEQYF	TGTGCCAGCAGCTTAGGGAGAGGACTAGATTACTACGAGCAGTACTTC
NA	TRBV28	NA	13	TRBJ2-7	CASSMGGGGEQYF	TGTGCCAGCAGTATGGGCGGAGGGGGCGAGCAGTACTTC
TRBD2	TRBV7-8	NA	15	TRBJ2-3	CASSRTSGPRDTQYF	TGTGCCAGCAGCCGGACTAGCGGCCCTCGGGATACGCAGTATTTT
NA	TRBV2	NA	14	TRBJ2-1	CASTQWSSYNEQFF	TGTGCCAGCACCCAGTGGAGCTCCTACAATGAGCAGTTCTTC
NA	TRBV7-9	few	15	TRBJ1-4	CASSLRGSEDEKLFF	TGTGCCAGCAGCTTAAGGGGCTCGGAGGATGAAAAACTGTTTTTT
NA	TRBV5-1	NA	13	TRBJ2-7	CASSLSGPYEQYF	TGCGCCAGCAGCTTGAGCGGTCCCTACGAGCAGTACTTC
NA	TRBV18	NA	13	TRBJ1-1	CASSPPTNTEAFF	TGTGCCAGCTCACCACCGACAAACACTGAAGCTTTCTTT
NA	TRBV9	few	18	TRBJ2-6	CASSVRTDLTSGANVLTF	TGTGCCAGCAGCGTGAGGACAGACCTGACCTCTGGGGCCAACGTCCTGACTTTC
TRBD1	TRBV28	NA	15	TRBJ2-5	CASSFLQGVKETQYF	TGTGCCAGCAGTTTTCTCCAGGGGGTCAAGGAGACCCAGTACTTC
NA	TRBV6-5	NA	13	TRBJ2-1	CASSYHGSNEQFF	TGTGCCAGCAGTTACCACGGGAGCAATGAGCAGTTCTTC
TRBD2	TRBV6-1	NA	13	TRBJ2-7	CASTRGVHYEQYF	TGTGCCAGCACCCGGGGGGTACACTACGAGCAGTACTTC
NA	TRBV7-9	few	15	TRBJ2-5	CASSGARGEGETQYF	TGTGCCAGCAGCGGGGCCAGGGGCGAGGGAGAGACCCAGTACTTC
TRBD2	TRBV9	NA	17	TRBJ2-1	CASSVEELAGFYNEQFF	TGTGCCAGCAGCGTAGAGGAGCTAGCGGGATTCTACAATGAGCAGTTCTTC
NA	TRBV28	NA	12	TRBJ1-2	CASSSLRYGYTF	TGTGCCAGCAGTTCTTTACGTTATGGCTACACCTTC
TRBD2	TRBV5-4	NA	16	TRBJ2-1	CASFSGGLSSYNEQFF	TGTGCCAGCTTTAGCGGGGGGCTGAGCTCCTACAATGAGCAGTTCTTC
NA	TRBV28	NA	15	TRBJ2-5	CASSLEGQLQETQYF	TGTGCCAGCAGTTTAGAAGGACAGCTACAAGAGACCCAGTACTTC
TRBD2	TRBV29-1	NA	18	TRBJ2-2	CSVEDWTRGGAITGELFF	TGCAGCGTTGAAGATTGGACTCGCGGGGGGGCCATCACCGGGGAGCTGTTTTTT
TRBD1	TRBV14	NA	20	TRBJ2-7	CASSQRPLGQVTPSAREQYF	TGTGCCAGCAGCCAACGCCCCCTGGGACAGGTCACCCCATCCGCTCGGGAGCAGTACTTC
TRBD1	TRBV19	once	15	TRBJ2-1	CASGLGQSSYNEQFF	TGTGCCAGTGGGTTGGGACAGAGCTCCTACAATGAGCAGTTCTTC
TRBD1	TRBV19	few	15	TRBJ1-2	CASSRPGQGDYGYTF	TGTGCCAGTAGTAGGCCGGGACAGGGGGACTATGGCTACACCTTC
NA	TRBV19	NA	14	TRBJ1-5	CASSLGPSNQPQHF	TGTGCCAGTAGTTTAGGACCGAGCAATCAGCCCCAGCATTTT
TRBD2	TRBV6-6	few	16	TRBJ2-7	CASSYLAGIPYYEQYF	TGTGCCAGCAGTTACCTAGCGGGGATACCTTACTACGAGCAGTACTTC
NA	TRBV11-2	NA	14	TRBJ1-1	CASSLGWGNTEAFF	TGTGCCAGCAGCTTAGGCTGGGGGAACACTGAAGCTTTCTTT
NA	TRBV18	NA	11	TRBJ2-3	CASSTEDTQYF	TGTGCCAGCTCCACGGAAGATACGCAGTATTTT
NA	TRBV7-9	NA	12	TRBJ2-7	CASSLGSYEQYF	TGTGCCAGCAGCTTGGGCTCCTACGAGCAGTACTTC
NA	TRBV7-6	few	12	TRBJ2-7	CASSQGGGEQYF	TGTGCCAGCAGCCAAGGGGGAGGCGAGCAGTACTTC
NA	TRBV5-5	NA	17	TRBJ2-4	CASSRAAPGEWENIQYF	TGTGCCAGCAGCCGCGCCGCCCCGGGGGAGTGGGAAAACATTCAGTACTTC